Following are 2 T cell receptor beta chains from one sample sequenced in a study of early T cells in non-severe SARS-CoV-2 infection (dated by TCRdb to about 2021). Receptors were amplified or captured by 5' RACE. Sequencing was carried out with a NextSeq 500. In-frame beta chains were kept once TCRdb had trimmed the public reads at Q25 with fastp and called clones with MiXCR. Rows with a matching CDR3 protein are joined into one entry that keeps the most common DNA and genes. In this sample the table shows about 57,000 distinct CDR3 sequences, over 10% of which occur a single time. The biggest ten clones account for about 4.7% of the sample. Sequenced input: whole blood. The receptors stem from an adult who was a healthcare worker with PCR-confirmed SARS-CoV-2 infection or an uninfected control (not recorded which).

This clonotype was detected ten times or more. The CDR3 bases are TGTGCCAGCAGCCTACTCGGACAGGGACGGGGGTATGGCTACACCTTC. This codes for CASSLLGQGRGYGYTF. This chain connects TRBV5-4 to TRBJ1-2, with 8 positions matching TRBD1. Trimming cost V 4 bases and J 5 bases; bases outside gene matches: 13. From germline, CDR1 is SGHNT and CDR2 YYREEE (reference sequence). There are 16 residues in the CDR3.

This clonotype has ten or more counts. This chain joins TRBV6-2 or TRBV6-3 and TRBJ2-1, with D maybe TRBD1 (6 bases). The CDR3 extends over 12 amino acids. V was pared by 7 bases and J by 9 bases, with 13 bases between. Germline loops: CDR1 MNHEY, CDR2 SVGEGT. For the CDR3, the DNA is TGTGCCAGCAAAGAGGGGGTTGGTGAGCAGTTCTTC. It specifies CASKEGVGEQFF.